A single sample is the source of the 23 T cell receptor beta chains below, sequenced in a study of technical replicates of blood from a handful of donors. Some clones are missing from TCRdb's copy, which holds only in-frame ones; the method was immunoSEQ multiplex PCR. The data show under 100,000 clones, roughly 95% seen once. The specimen sequenced was T cells isolated from PBMCs. All receptors derive from a human donor in good health.

The chain couples TRBV4-1 to TRBJ1-6, with D tentatively TRBD1 (6 bases). The CDR3 extends over 17 amino acids. V was shortened by 1 base and J by 7 bases, with 17 bases between the two germline ends. Germline-derived CDR1 and CDR2 are MGHRA and YSYEKL. The CDR3 is CASSQVPYREKNSPLHF. CDR3 nucleotides: TGCGCCAGCAGCCAAGTTCCCTACAGGGAAAAAAATTCACCCCTCCACTTT.

The chain employs TRBV6-5 and TRBJ2-6, with D perhaps TRBD1 (5 bases). CDR3 length: 15 residues. The V end was cut by 6 bases, the J end by 0 bases, with 9 bases between. Germline V gene sequence: CDR1 MNHEY, CDR2 SVGAGI. This CDR3 is CASRKQVSGANVLTF. The CDR3 nucleotides are TGTGCCAGCAGAAAACAGGTCTCTGGGGCCAACGTCCTGACTTTC.

The chain combines TRBV19 with TRBJ2-3, with a possible D match to TRBD1 (6 bases). Germline V gene lookup returns CDR1 LNHDA and CDR2 SQIVND (reference sequence). The CDR3 extends over 17 amino acids. The V end lost 4 bases, the J end lost 2 bases, and 19 bases lay between the germline ends. The CDR3 loop reads CASSTPLQGWPTDTQYF. CDR3 nucleotide sequence: TGTGCCAGTAGTACGCCGCTACAGGGCTGGCCCACAGATACGCAGTATTTT.

The genes are TRBV6-5 and TRBJ2-5; D perhaps matches TRBD2 (5 bases). The CDR3 is 14 residues long. In germline, CDR1 is MNHEY, CDR2 SVGAGI. V was cut by 2 bases and J by 4 bases, with 11 bases left in between. The CDR3 DNA reads TGTGCCAGCAGTTACCTCGGTGGGAGAGAGACCCAGTACTTC. Protein: CASSYLGGRETQYF.

The CDR3 DNA follows: TGTGCCAGCAGTTTATCATTTATAGGGGTGAACACTGAAGCTTTCTTT. Translating gives CASSLSFIGVNTEAFF. V and J are TRBV28 and TRBJ1-1, with D tentatively TRBD1 (5 bases). CDR1 is MDHEN and CDR2 is SYDVKM in the germline V gene. V gave up 1 base and J gave up 0 bases, with 12 bases separating them. The CDR3 contains 16 residues.

This chain's CDR3 is CASSFTQATGTQYF. DNA of the CDR3: TGTGCCAGCAGTTTTACCCAGGCCACCGGGACCCAGTACTTC. This chain links TRBV28 with TRBJ2-5; D gene ambiguous. There are 14 residues in the CDR3. V was clipped by 3 bases and J by 7 bases, with 15 bases between them. Germline V gene data show CDR1 as MDHEN and CDR2 as SYDVKM.

The chain recombines TRBV6-6 with TRBJ2-5, with D tentatively TRBD1 (7 bases). This CDR3 region has 15 residues. Germline V CDR1 and CDR2: MNHNY, SVGAGI (reference sequence). V was trimmed by 2 bases and J by 5 bases, leaving 15 bases between them. CDR3 in amino acids: CASSYPQGGAETQYF. CDR3 nucleotides: TGTGCCAGCAGTTACCCTCAGGGGGGCGCCGAGACCCAGTACTTC.

The chain employs TRBV15 and TRBJ2-7; TRBD2 matches 7 bases. With V trimmed by 4 bases and J by 0 bases, 9 bases remained unmatched. The CDR3 is 16 amino acids. CDR1 LNHNV and CDR2 YYDKDF come from the germline V gene (reference sequence). CDR3 loop: CATSTYWEGLSYEQYF. CDR3 sequence (DNA): TGTGCCACCAGCACCTATTGGGAGGGTCTCTCCTACGAGCAGTACTTC.

The chain carries TRBV28 and TRBJ2-3, with 10 positions matching TRBD2. J gave up 4 bases and V 2 bases, and 9 bases lay outside the gene matches. The CDR3 is made up of 17 amino acids. Germline values: CDR1 MDHEN, CDR2 SYDVKM. CDR3 in amino acids: CASSLVSEREGADTQYF. DNA for the CDR3: TGTGCCAGCAGTTTAGTCTCAGAGCGGGAGGGCGCAGATACGCAGTATTTT.

V gene TRBV6-5 combines with J gene TRBJ2-7; 9 bases fit TRBD2. The J segment lost 3 bases and the V segment lost 0 bases, leaving 3 bases of the junction unmatched. This CDR3 is 15 amino acids long. CDR1 is MNHEY, CDR2 SVGAGI, per germline. CDR3 bases: TGTGCCAGCAGTTACTCGATTAGCGGGAGCTACGAGCAGTACTTC. Translating gives CASSYSISGSYEQYF.

This clone was seen a single time. V is TRBV27 and J is TRBJ1-4; TRBD1 aligns across 7 bases. Germline assignment: CDR1 MNHEY and CDR2 SMNVEV (reference sequence). Trimming removed 6 bases from V and 5 bases from J; junction bases left unmatched: 6. This CDR3 has 14 residues. The CDR3 spells CASRRTGSNEKLFF. The CDR3 nucleotides read TGTGCCAGCAGAAGGACAGGCTCAAATGAAAAACTGTTTTTT.

J is TRBJ2-7 and V is TRBV7-2; no clear D. The CDR3 sequence is 14 residues long. From germline, CDR1 is SGHTA and CDR2 FQGNSA. V lost 5 bases, J lost 6 bases, and 17 bases lay in between. CDR3 sequence: CASSPRVVALEQYF. Written as DNA, the CDR3 is TGTGCCAGCAGCCCCCGGGTTGTCGCCCTCGAGCAGTACTTC.

Turning to this clone: Its ends do not fully match the called genes, so a read error is possible. V is TRBV15 and J is TRBJ2-5; 7 positions match TRBD1. The length of the CDR3 is 15 residues. The germline gives CDR1 LNHNV, CDR2 YYDKDF (reference sequence). DNA for the CDR3: TGTGCCACCAGCGGAGACCGGGACAGTCAAGAGACCCAGTACTTC. It specifies CATSGDRDSQETQYF.

This clone was recorded a few times. The chain combines TRBV6-4 with TRBJ1-5; 9 nucleotides align to TRBD1. The CDR3 consists of 15 residues. The V gene's germline CDR1 is MRHNA and CDR2 SNTAGT. Trimming removed 3 bases from V and 2 bases from J; junction bases left unmatched: 2. The CDR3 coding sequence is TGTGCCAGCAGTGAGACAGGGGGTGGCAATCAGCCCCAGCATTTT. Its translation is CASSETGGGNQPQHF.

The V call is TRBV7-2, the J call TRBJ1-5; 7 bases map to TRBD1. Germline values: CDR1 SGHTA, CDR2 FQGNSA. CDR3 length: 15 amino acids. Trimming at V came to 5 bases and at J to 3 bases, leaving 7 bases not matched to a gene. This CDR3 reads CASSAYRGHNQPQHF. As DNA, the CDR3 is TGTGCCAGCAGCGCCTACAGGGGACACAATCAGCCCCAGCATTTT.

This chain connects TRBV28 to TRBJ2-2, with D unclear. This CDR3 has 13 amino acids. V gave up 5 bases and J gave up 1 base, with 5 bases separating them. CDR1 MDHEN and CDR2 SYDVKM come from the germline V gene. As DNA, the CDR3 is TGTGCCAGCAGTAAGCGGAACACCGGGGAGCTGTTTTTT. It specifies CASSKRNTGELFF.

This chain uses TRBV28 with TRBJ1-5; 8 positions match TRBD1. The CDR3 length is 16 residues. Unmatched junction bases numbered 14, after V lost 8 bases and J lost 5 bases. Germline V gene lookup returns CDR1 MDHEN and CDR2 SYDVKM. The chain's CDR3 is CASSVGQGAFYQPQHF. The CDR3 DNA sequence: TGTGCCAGCTCGGTGGGGCAGGGGGCCTTTTATCAGCCCCAGCATTTT.

The chain has TRBV29-1 and TRBJ1-2; D possibly corresponds to TRBD1 (6 bases). This CDR3 has 12 residues. The germline CDR1 and CDR2 sequences are SQVTM and ANQGSEA. Trimming stripped 0 bases from V and 6 bases from J, with 8 bases between. The CDR3 loop is CSVEEGGNGYTF. In DNA, the CDR3 is TGCAGCGTTGAAGAAGGGGGTAATGGCTACACCTTC.

The sample holds one count of this clone. This chain joins TRBV28 and TRBJ1-4, with D possibly matching TRBD1 (5 bases). From germline, CDR1 is MDHEN and CDR2 SYDVKM. CDR3 length: 13 residues. Trimming removed 4 bases from V and 8 bases from J, with 11 bases in between. The chain's CDR3 is CASSWTGGEKLFF. CDR3 nucleotides: TGTGCCAGCAGTTGGACGGGGGGGGAAAAACTGTTTTTT.

The J gene is TRBJ1-1, the V gene TRBV6-5; D gene ambiguous. This CDR3 has 13 residues. CDR1 and CDR2 (germline): MNHEY, SVGAGI. V lost 2 bases to trimming and J lost 8 bases, with 12 bases between them. The CDR3 bases are TGTGCCAGCAGTTACCATCCAGGCACCGAAGCTTTCTTT. It yields the protein CASSYHPGTEAFF.

The genes are TRBV4-1 and TRBJ1-1; perhaps TRBD1 as D (6 bases). V was trimmed by 3 bases and J by 5 bases, leaving 16 bases between them. This CDR3 region has 15 residues. Germline loops: CDR1 MGHRA, CDR2 YSYEKL. The CDR3 DNA follows: TGCGCCAGCAGCCAGGGTACAGGGATTGGGACTGAAGCTTTCTTT. This sequence encodes CASSQGTGIGTEAFF.

V usage is TRBV6-5 and J usage is TRBJ2-5; 8 bases line up with TRBD2. J was trimmed by 7 bases and V by 0 bases; bases with no gene match: 10. Germline V gene sequence: CDR1 MNHEY, CDR2 SVGAGI. The CDR3 spans 16 residues. The CDR3, as DNA: TGTGCCAGCAGTTACTCGATTTCGGGGGGGCTTGGGACCCAGTACTTC. Protein: CASSYSISGGLGTQYF.

The chain carries TRBV29-1 and TRBJ2-5; D is ambiguous. The CDR3 sequence is 10 residues long. Germline V CDR1 and CDR2: SQVTM, ANQGSEA. The V end lost 4 bases, the J end lost 5 bases, and 5 bases lay between the germline ends. The CDR3 loop is CSVVRETQYF. The CDR3 DNA reads as TGCAGCGTTGTGAGGGAGACCCAGTACTTC.